The clone carrying this T cell receptor beta chain was picked up many times. What it recognizes is unknown. These data are taken from a study of shared clonotypes between healthy human individuals. The study's findings and limits: With four donors compared, roughly 5% of naive CD4 clonotypes were shared.

Germline CDR1 and CDR2: SGHRS and YFSETQ. The CDR3 sequence is 14 residues long. V was cut by 4 bases and J by 1 base, with 10 bases left in between. Splitting the CD4+ cells yielded a CD45RA+ naive subset and a CD45RA-negative memory subset. Clones were read by immunoSEQ multiplex PCR, and TCRdb kept only the in-frame ones, dropping some. The data show around 1 million clones, about 80% seen once. The chain combines TRBV5-1 with TRBJ2-3; weak D call: TRBD2 (5 bases). The receptor's source is a man aged 18 to 29 in good health. Sequencing was carried out using memory CD4+ T cells sorted from blood. As for subset: CD45RA-negative fraction. The CDR3 region is CASSTDSGTDTQYF. The CDR3 coding sequence is TGCGCCAGCAGCACGGACTCGGGCACAGATACGCAGTATTTT.